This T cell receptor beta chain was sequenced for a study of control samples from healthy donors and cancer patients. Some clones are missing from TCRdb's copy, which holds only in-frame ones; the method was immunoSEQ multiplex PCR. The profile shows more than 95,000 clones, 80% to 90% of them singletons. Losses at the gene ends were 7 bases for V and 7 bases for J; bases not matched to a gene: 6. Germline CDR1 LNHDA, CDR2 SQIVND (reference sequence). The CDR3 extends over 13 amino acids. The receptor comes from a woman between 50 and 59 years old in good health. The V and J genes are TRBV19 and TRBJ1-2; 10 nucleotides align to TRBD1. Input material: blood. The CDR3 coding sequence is TGTGCCAGTAATTGGGGGGACAGGGGTGGCTACACCTTC. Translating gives CASNWGDRGGYTF.